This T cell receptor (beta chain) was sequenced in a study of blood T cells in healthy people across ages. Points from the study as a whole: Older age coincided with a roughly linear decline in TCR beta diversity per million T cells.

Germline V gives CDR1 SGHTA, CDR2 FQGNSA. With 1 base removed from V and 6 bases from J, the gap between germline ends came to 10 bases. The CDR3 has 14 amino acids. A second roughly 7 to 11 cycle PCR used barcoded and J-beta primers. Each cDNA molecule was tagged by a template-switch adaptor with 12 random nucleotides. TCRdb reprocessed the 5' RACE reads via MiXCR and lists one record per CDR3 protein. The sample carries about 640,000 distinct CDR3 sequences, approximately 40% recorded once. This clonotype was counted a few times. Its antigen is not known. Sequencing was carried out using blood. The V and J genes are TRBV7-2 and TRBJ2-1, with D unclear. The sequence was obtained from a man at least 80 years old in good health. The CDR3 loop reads CASSLDIRTNEQFF. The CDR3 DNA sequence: TGTGCCAGCAGCTTAGACATCCGGACCAATGAGCAGTTCTTC.